This T cell receptor beta chain was recovered during a study of control samples from healthy donors and cancer patients. Clones were sequenced by immunoSEQ multiplex PCR, and TCRdb holds only the in-frame ones, with some missing. The sample has under 90,000 clones, around 94% seen once; the top ten hold about 5%. This CDR3 spans 14 amino acids. Germline CDR1 and CDR2: LNHDA and SQIVND (reference sequence). Trimming removed 5 bases from V and 2 bases from J; junction bases left unmatched: 3. V is TRBV19 and J is TRBJ2-1, with TRBD2 matching 7 bases. This sequence was found in a woman in her fifties or sixties in good health. The sequenced material came from blood. CDR3 region: CASSGAGAYNEQFF. In DNA form, the CDR3 reads TGTGCCAGTAGTGGGGCGGGGGCCTACAATGAGCAGTTCTTC.